This entry lists 4 T cell receptor beta chains sequenced from one sample in a study of shared clonotypes between healthy human individuals. Sequencing used immunoSEQ multiplex PCR; TCRdb keeps in-frame clones, though not all of them. The sample lists 2 million to 2.5 million clones; around 93% were seen once. Material: naive CD4+ T cells from PBMCs. This sample's subset: CD45RA+ positively selected. All receptors come from a man aged 18 to 29 in good health. Some clones in this sample may be carry-over from other donors' samples.

Concerning this clone itself: Different DNA sequences within this sample yield the same CDR3. This chain links TRBV5-1 with TRBJ2-1; 9 bases are a match to TRBD2. With 0 bases clipped from V and 5 bases from J, the junction kept 3 bases outside the gene matches. This CDR3 comprises 15 residues. Germline V gene lookup returns CDR1 SGHRS and CDR2 YFSETQ. As DNA, the CDR3 is TGCGCCAGCAGCTTGGTAGCGGGAGCGAACAATGAGCAGTTCTTC. Translated, it gives CASSLVAGANNEQFF.

This chain uses TRBV7-8 with TRBJ2-7, with 9 bases lining up with TRBD1. Losses at the gene ends were 0 bases for V and 1 base for J; bases not matched to a gene: 7. The CDR3 consists of 17 residues. The V gene's germline CDR1 is SGHVS and CDR2 FQNEAQ. CDR3 loop: CASSLARGDRESYEQYF. CDR3 nucleotides: TGTGCCAGCAGCTTAGCCAGGGGGGACAGGGAGTCCTACGAGCAGTACTTC.

Remarks on this clone: The sample holds other DNA sequences that translate to the same CDR3. The chain joins TRBV27 to TRBJ1-5, with D possibly TRBD1 on 5 matching bases. Germline CDR1 MNHEY, CDR2 SMNVEV (reference sequence). V was shortened by 3 bases and J by 1 base, with 7 bases between the two germline ends. CDR3 size: 14 residues. The CDR3, as DNA: TGTGCCAGCAGTTTCCAGGGAAGCAATCAGCCCCAGCATTTT. As protein: CASSFQGSNQPQHF.

This clone was detected once. The genes are TRBV9 and TRBJ2-7; 9 bases match TRBD2. Germline V gene sequence: CDR1 SGDLS, CDR2 YYNGEE. The V gene end was trimmed by 0 bases and the J gene end by 0 bases; junction bases not matched to a gene: 10. The CDR3 spans 18 residues. The CDR3 coding sequence is TGTGCCAGCAGCGTAGCGGGGCGGGAGGGTCGGATCTCCTACGAGCAGTACTTC. Amino acids: CASSVAGREGRISYEQYF.